These 19 T cell receptor beta chains were sequenced from one sample in a study of blood T cell repertoires in COVID-19. Assay used: immunoSEQ multiplex PCR; TCRdb lists only in-frame clones, some missing. Among about 250,000 clones listed, around four fifths were seen once. Sequencing was performed on peripheral blood. These receptors all come from a man in his forties with active or convalescent COVID-19.

For this clone: A read error may produce the germline difference seen at one junction end. The V call is TRBV5-4, the J call TRBJ2-1; 12 nucleotides align to TRBD2. CDR3 length: 15 amino acids. Germline-derived CDR1 and CDR2 are SGHNT and YYREEE (reference sequence). The CDR3 loop is CASSLGLAGEYGRVF. In DNA, the CDR3 is TGTGCCAGCAGCTTGGGACTAGCGGGGGAGTATGGAAGAGTCTTC. The whole variable domain, filled in from reference TRBV5-4 and TRBJ2-1, reads ETGVTQSPTHLIKTRGQQVTLRCSSQSGHNTVSWYQQALGQGPQFIFQYYREEENGRGNFPPRFSGLQFPNYSSELNVNALELDDSALYLCASSLGLAGEYGRVFGPGTRLTVL.

The CDR3 nucleotides are TGTGCCAGCAGCTTCTGGGGCGTGGAGTACAATGAGCAGTTCTTC. It codes for CASSFWGVEYNEQFF. The gene calls are TRBV11-2 and TRBJ2-1; a weak D match, TRBD1 (5 bases). Per germline, CDR1 SGHAT and CDR2 FQNNGV. The CDR3 has 15 amino acids. Deletions cut 3 bases from V and 4 bases from J, with 13 bases between.

The CDR3 bases are TGTGCCAGCAGTTTAGGAGTCGGGGGGGCCCCCTACGAGCAGTACTTC. This gives the protein CASSLGVGGAPYEQYF. This chain links TRBV27 with TRBJ2-7, with TRBD2 identical over 8 bases. From germline, CDR1 is MNHEY and CDR2 SMNVEV (reference sequence). The J segment lost 2 bases and the V segment lost 2 bases, leaving 8 bases of the junction unmatched. The CDR3 has 16 residues.

This sequence joins TRBV7-2 and TRBJ1-6; no firm D call. V lost 2 bases and J lost 3, with 11 bases in between. This CDR3 region has 16 residues. CDR1 is SGHTA, CDR2 FQGNSA, per germline. The CDR3 bases are TGTGCCAGCAGCTTATTTCCGGGGATCTATAATTCACCCCTCCACTTT. This codes for CASSLFPGIYNSPLHF.

The rearrangement uses TRBV4-1 and TRBJ2-7; 7 bases fit TRBD2. This CDR3 region has 16 residues. With 0 bases clipped from V and 3 bases from J, the junction kept 8 bases outside the gene matches. Germline values: CDR1 MGHRA, CDR2 YSYEKL. CDR3 DNA sequence: TGCGCCAGCAGCCAAGATAAGGAGCGGGGCAACTACGAGCAGTACTTC. Protein: CASSQDKERGNYEQYF.

V usage is TRBV7-8 and J usage is TRBJ2-5; 8 bases match TRBD2. The CDR3 has 14 amino acids. V gave up 5 bases and J gave up 5 bases; unmatched junction bases: 7. From germline, CDR1 is SGHVS and CDR2 FQNEAQ. The CDR3 loop reads CASSTGGLGETQYF. In DNA, the CDR3 is TGTGCCAGCAGCACGGGGGGGTTAGGTGAGACCCAGTACTTC.

The rearrangement uses TRBV30 and TRBJ1-2; 7 nucleotides match TRBD1. The CDR3 totals 12 residues. V dropped 5 bases and J dropped 10; count of bases not matched to a gene: 10. Per germline, CDR1 GTSNPN and CDR2 SVGIG (reference sequence). In DNA form, the CDR3 reads TGTGCCTGGGGATGGGGACAGCAGGTCTACACCTTC. Protein product: CAWGWGQQVYTF.

The gene calls are TRBV29-1 and TRBJ1-2; 9 bases map to TRBD1. Trimming cost V 6 bases and J 3 bases; bases outside gene matches: 5. Germline lookup yields CDR1 SQVTM and CDR2 ANQGSEA. The CDR3 is 13 residues long. CDR3 coding DNA: TGCAGCGTAACGGACAGGGGTGACTATGGCTACACCTTC. Protein sequence: CSVTDRGDYGYTF.

J is TRBJ1-2 and V is TRBV19; TRBD1 aligns across 8 bases. CDR1 and CDR2 (germline): LNHDA, SQIVND (reference sequence). The junction had 5 bases not matched to a gene; V was cut back by 7 bases and J by 4 bases. This CDR3 is 13 amino acids long. CDR3 in amino acids: CASNPDRGYGYTF. For the CDR3, the DNA is TGTGCCAGTAACCCCGACAGGGGCTATGGCTACACCTTC.

The V and J genes are TRBV5-4 and TRBJ2-5, with 7 bases fitting TRBD2. Losses at the gene ends were 0 bases for V and 1 base for J; bases not matched to a gene: 3. CDR1 SGHNT and CDR2 YYREEE come from the germline V gene (reference sequence). The CDR3 runs 15 residues. For the CDR3, the DNA is TGTGCCAGCAGCTTGGCTAGCGGACTCCAAGAGACCCAGTACTTC. It translates to CASSLASGLQETQYF.

This chain uses TRBV5-6 with TRBJ2-7, with 9 bases aligning to TRBD1. CDR3 length: 13 amino acids. Looked up from germline, CDR1 is SGHDT and CDR2 is YYEEEE. The V and J ends lost 3 bases and 5 bases, in that order; junction bases with no gene match: 3. CDR3 residues: CASSSQGANEQYF. The CDR3 DNA reads as TGTGCCAGCAGCTCACAGGGGGCGAACGAGCAGTACTTC. Supplemented by reference TRBV5-6 and TRBJ2-7, the full variable domain reads DAGVTQSPTHLIKTRGQQVTLRCSPKSGHDTVSWYQQALGQGPQFIFQYYEEEERQRGNFPDRFSGHQFPNYSSELNVNALLLGDSALYLCASSSQGANEQYFGPGTRLTVT.

The chain links TRBV11-3 to TRBJ2-7, with no clear D. This CDR3 spans 13 amino acids. Germline CDR1 SGHNT, CDR2 YENEEA. Trimming left V 6 bases short and J 2 bases short, with 11 bases between. CDR3 amino acids: CASRSGGTYEQYF. CDR3 DNA sequence: TGTGCCAGCAGGTCTGGCGGCACCTACGAGCAGTACTTC. Full variable domain (rest looked up from reference TRBV11-3 and TRBJ2-7): EAGVVQSPRYKIIEKKQPVAFWCNPISGHNTLYWYLQNLGQGPELLIRYENEEAVDDSQLPKDRFSAERLKGVDSTLKIQPAELGDSAVYLCASRSGGTYEQYFGPGTRLTVT.

The CDR3 loop is CASSGGGELFF. The CDR3 nucleotides read TGTGCCAGCAGCGGCGGAGGGGAGCTGTTTTTT. V gene TRBV6-6 combines with J gene TRBJ2-2; D is unresolved. The CDR3 has 11 residues. Between the trimmed V and J ends, which lost 6 bases and 8 bases, there was a span of 7 bases. Germline CDR1 MNHNY, CDR2 SVGAGI (reference sequence).

J is TRBJ2-3 and V is TRBV15, with TRBD2 identical over 13 bases. There are 19 residues in the CDR3. Unmatched junction bases numbered 12, after V lost 0 bases and J lost 6 bases. Germline-derived CDR1 and CDR2 are LNHNV and YYDKDF (reference sequence). The CDR3 region is CATSRDSWAGTSGKDTQYF. CDR3 DNA sequence: TGTGCCACCAGCAGAGATTCCTGGGCGGGGACTAGCGGGAAGGATACGCAGTATTTT.

The chain is built from TRBV5-1 and TRBJ2-2; 14 bases are a match to TRBD2. Germline CDR1 SGHRS, CDR2 YFSETQ. Trimming cost V 3 bases and J 5 bases; bases outside gene matches: 3. The length of the CDR3 is 16 residues. The CDR3 coding sequence is TGCGCCAGCAGCTCGGGACTAGCGGGAGTGACCGGGGAGCTGTTTTTT. Protein sequence: CASSSGLAGVTGELFF.

J is TRBJ2-5 and V is TRBV10-1; TRBD1 matches 7 bases. CDR3 length: 13 amino acids. Germline lookup yields CDR1 WNHNN and CDR2 SYGVQD (reference sequence). V shed 6 bases, J shed 4 bases, and the junction held 5 bases outside the gene matches. The CDR3 loop reads CASSPTGLETQYF. The CDR3 nucleotides read TGCGCCAGCAGCCCGACAGGGTTAGAGACCCAGTACTTC.

This clone was found once. The chain uses TRBV6-6 and TRBJ2-5, with D unresolved. The CDR3 is made up of 11 amino acids. V lost 5 bases and J lost 5, with 6 bases in between. Per germline, CDR1 MNHNY and CDR2 SVGAGI (reference sequence). The chain's CDR3 is CASSPGETQYF. The CDR3, as DNA: TGTGCCAGCAGTCCCGGGGAGACCCAGTACTTC.

This clone was recorded a few times. The chain links TRBV2 to TRBJ2-3; possibly TRBD2 for D (7 bases). Germline loops: CDR1 SNHLY, CDR2 FYNNEI. The CDR3 is 16 amino acids. V was shortened by 7 bases and J by 2 bases, with 19 bases between the two germline ends. The CDR3 here is CASIEGGGRITDTQYF. The CDR3 coding sequence is TGTGCCAGCATAGAGGGCGGGGGCCGTATCACAGATACGCAGTATTTT.

This chain connects TRBV19 to TRBJ1-2; no clear D. V lost 10 bases and J lost 4, with 19 bases in between. Germline CDR1 reads LNHDA; CDR2 reads SQIVND (reference sequence). The CDR3 is made up of 14 amino acids. In DNA form, the CDR3 reads TGTGCCACCACCGCCCGGCGGGCCGGCTATGGCTACACCTTC. Its translation is CATTARRAGYGYTF.